The 14 T cell receptor beta chains given below trace back to one sample, sequenced in a study of regulatory T cells in long-lasting Graves disease. Investigators prepared the TCR beta libraries by applying iRepertoire HTBI primers and Arm-PCR of CDR3 regions. From the multiplex PCR reads, TCRdb called clonotypes with MiXCR, one entry per CDR3 protein. The sample lists about 460,000 distinct CDR3 sequences, around a fifth occurring once. The time point was: persistent/refractory GD, antithyroid drugs over 5 years with positive TRAb. There was RNA extracted from PBMCs, and the TCR library was made from it. This material consisted of peripheral blood mononuclear cells (PBMCs), taken when the disease was refractory, from a patient treated with antithyroid drugs. All receptors come from a female donor with Graves disease.

This clonotype was detected only once. V and J are TRBV10-3 and TRBJ2-5, with a weak D call TRBD2 (6 bases). V was shortened by 4 bases and J by 4 bases, with 10 bases between the two germline ends. This CDR3 has 13 amino acids. CDR1 ENHRY and CDR2 SYGVKD come from the germline V gene. The CDR3 DNA follows: TGTGCCATCAGTGTCGACGGGAGAGAGACCCAGTACTTC. It yields the protein CAISVDGRETQYF.

This clonotype has at least ten counts. This sequence joins TRBV6-1 and TRBJ1-5; no firm D call. Trimming pared 3 bases from V and 4 bases from J, leaving 7 bases between. Germline assignment: CDR1 MNHNS and CDR2 SASEGT. There are 13 residues in the CDR3. In DNA form, the CDR3 reads TGTGCCAGCAGTGACTGGGAAAATCAGCCCCAGCATTTT. Amino acids: CASSDWENQPQHF.

This clonotype was counted at least ten times. The chain uses TRBV6-1 and TRBJ1-5; the match to TRBD1 covers 10 bases. CDR3 length: 17 amino acids. J lost 3 bases, V lost 6 bases, and 11 bases had no gene match. The germline CDR1 and CDR2 sequences are MNHNS and SASEGT. The CDR3 loop is CASRPTGTGVLNQPQHF. For the CDR3, the DNA is TGTGCCAGCAGACCCACCGGGACAGGGGTTCTCAATCAGCCCCAGCATTTT.

This clonotype was seen ten or more times. The J gene is TRBJ1-1, the V gene TRBV7-2; perhaps TRBD1 as D (5 bases). The CDR3 is 15 amino acids. V lost 1 base and J lost 3, with 12 bases in between. CDR1 is SGHTA and CDR2 is FQGNSA in the germline V gene. This CDR3 is CASSLDGTPHTEAFF. CDR3 nucleotide sequence: TGTGCCAGCAGCTTAGATGGGACCCCTCACACTGAAGCTTTCTTT.

There are many counts of this clonotype. This chain uses TRBV13 with TRBJ2-5; 15 positions match TRBD2. The CDR3 is made up of 18 amino acids. V shed 5 bases and J 7 bases; nucleotides not matched to a gene: 14. Germline CDR1 reads PRHDT; CDR2 reads FYEKMQ (reference sequence). The CDR3 DNA follows: TGTGCCAGCAGCGTAGCAGCCCTCGGGACTAGCGGGAGGAGGACCCAGTACTTC. As protein: CASSVAALGTSGRRTQYF.

This clonotype came up many times. This chain uses TRBV28 with TRBJ2-5; unclear D gene. CDR3 length equals 15 residues. Trimming took off 2 bases at V and 5 bases at J, with 15 bases between the two ends. Germline-derived CDR1 and CDR2 are MDHEN and SYDVKM. CDR3 amino acids: CASSLAATPRETQYF. Here the CDR3 DNA reads TGTGCCAGCAGTTTAGCCGCGACGCCCCGGGAGACCCAGTACTTC.

This clonotype was counted a few times. This chain connects TRBV7-2 to TRBJ2-7; TRBD1 aligns across 11 bases. The CDR3 is made up of 15 amino acids. Losses at the gene ends were 1 base for V and 7 bases for J; bases not matched to a gene: 6. Germline V gene sequence: CDR1 SGHTA, CDR2 FQGNSA. The CDR3 loop reads CASSLVGQGGGEQYF. The CDR3 nucleotides are TGTGCCAGCAGCTTAGTGGGACAGGGGGGCGGGGAGCAGTACTTC.

This clonotype was recorded many times. V is TRBV28 and J is TRBJ2-5; no clear D gene. Per germline, CDR1 MDHEN and CDR2 SYDVKM. CDR3 length: 12 amino acids. Trimming shortened V by 3 bases and J by 4 bases, and 6 bases separated the two germline ends. The CDR3 nucleotides read TGTGCCAGCAGTTTGATTAGAGAGACCCAGTACTTC. Translating gives CASSLIRETQYF.

Here the CDR3 DNA reads TGTGCCAGCAGTGACCCTTTCTTGTCCTTGAGGGGTACCTCCTACGAGCAGTACTTC. Translation: CASSDPFLSLRGTSYEQYF. V gene TRBV6-1 combines with J gene TRBJ2-7; D is perhaps TRBD1 or TRBD2 (5 bases each). The CDR3 runs 19 residues. The germline V and J ends were trimmed by 3 bases and 0 bases, with 24 bases remaining between them. CDR1 MNHNS and CDR2 SASEGT come from the germline V gene.

The chain is built from TRBV20-1 and TRBJ1-1; D is ambiguous. V shed 6 bases and J shed 2 bases, with 13 bases lying between them. CDR1 is DFQATT, CDR2 SNEGSKA, per germline (reference sequence). The CDR3 is made up of 13 amino acids. As DNA, the CDR3 is TGCAGTGCCCGACACATCACTAACACTGAAGCTTTCTTT. It codes for CSARHITNTEAFF.

This clonotype has a handful of counts. CDR3: CASTRSGRPVYEQYF. Here the CDR3 DNA reads TGTGCCAGCACCCGTAGCGGGAGACCCGTCTACGAGCAGTACTTC. The chain employs TRBV6-1 and TRBJ2-7; 9 bases align to TRBD2. Unmatched junction bases numbered 10, after V lost 7 bases and J lost 3 bases. CDR1 and CDR2 (germline): MNHNS, SASEGT. There are 15 residues in the CDR3.

Many counts were recorded for this clonotype. The chain carries TRBV7-2 and TRBJ2-7; D may match TRBD1 or TRBD2 (7 bases each). Germline CDR1 SGHTA, CDR2 FQGNSA. This CDR3 comprises 16 residues. Between the trimmed V and J ends, which lost 5 bases and 3 bases, there was a span of 20 bases. CDR3 coding DNA: TGTGCCAGCAGCATGACGGGGGGACAGCCAATCTACGAGCAGTACTTC. This codes for CASSMTGGQPIYEQYF.

This clonotype has only a few counts. At one boundary the junction diverges from the germline segment, which might be a read error. The rearrangement uses TRBV7-9 and TRBJ1-2; a possible D gene is TRBD1 (5 bases). Germline V gene data show CDR1 as SEHNR and CDR2 as FQNEAQ (reference sequence). This CDR3 is 16 amino acids long. Written as DNA, the CDR3 is TGTGCCAGCAGCTCCAGACAGCCCCCTAGTGACTATTGCTACACCTTC. This translates into CASSSRQPPSDYCYTF.

This sequence joins TRBV28 and TRBJ2-4; TRBD1 is a possible D gene (6 bases). V shed 2 bases and J shed 0 bases, with 14 bases lying between them. This CDR3 comprises 17 residues. Germline V lookup: CDR1 MDHEN, CDR2 SYDVKM. The CDR3 region is CASSLNREVLAKNIQYF. The CDR3 DNA is TGTGCCAGCAGTTTAAACAGGGAAGTTTTAGCCAAAAACATTCAGTACTTC.